This T cell receptor (beta chain) was documented in a study of cytomegalovirus exposure and HLA in healthy donors. Of note for this clone: Its specificity is unknown.

Study outcomes and limitations: Reportedly, fewer N-insertions than the approximately 700-donor mean appeared in an Asian-associated ancestry cluster in a later analysis.

Between the trimmed V and J ends, which lost 2 bases and 7 bases, there was a span of 15 bases. The CDR3 is 15 residues long. CDR1 MNHEY and CDR2 SVGAGI come from the germline V gene. Both 60 Vbeta primers and 13 Jbeta primers went into the PCR. Generated by immunoSEQ multiplex PCR, the TCRdb table keeps only in-frame clones and is missing some. This repertoire shows some 180,000 clones, about 85% found once; its top ten account for about 1.3%. This clonotype was obtained from a girl under 18 in good health and CMV-seropositive. Sequencing was performed on PBMCs. This sequence joins TRBV6-5 and TRBJ2-1; D perhaps matches TRBD2 (6 bases). CDR3 coding DNA: TGTGCCAGCAGTTACGGGGGAGGAAGGAAGAATGAGCAGTTCTTC. Its protein is CASSYGGGRKNEQFF.